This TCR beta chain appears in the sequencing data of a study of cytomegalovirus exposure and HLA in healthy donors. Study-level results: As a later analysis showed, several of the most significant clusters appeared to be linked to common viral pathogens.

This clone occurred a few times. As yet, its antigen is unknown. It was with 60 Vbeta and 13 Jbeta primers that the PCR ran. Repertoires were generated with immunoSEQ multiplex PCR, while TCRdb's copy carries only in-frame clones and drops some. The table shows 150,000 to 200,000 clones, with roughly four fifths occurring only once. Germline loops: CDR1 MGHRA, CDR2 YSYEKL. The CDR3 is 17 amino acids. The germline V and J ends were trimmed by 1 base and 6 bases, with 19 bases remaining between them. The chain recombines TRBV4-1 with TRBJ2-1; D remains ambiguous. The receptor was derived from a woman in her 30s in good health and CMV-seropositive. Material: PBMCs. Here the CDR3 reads CASSQAVLTTVGNEQFF. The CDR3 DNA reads TGCGCCAGCAGCCAAGCAGTCCTAACTACCGTCGGCAATGAGCAGTTCTTC.